A selection of T cell receptor beta chains follows, all from one sample in a study of identical twins. Each CDR3 protein is one row after TCRdb ran MiXCR on the 5' RACE reads. The table has more than 350,000 distinct CDR3 sequences, 7% to 9.5% seen once; the top ten hold roughly 8.9%. Sequencing was done on a sample of naive T cells sorted from blood. Source of these receptors: a woman in her 50s in good health. The conserved cysteine and the conserved F or W are not part of the CDR3 here. Clone size is given for some rows only: seen once, a few or many times, or a class if the clone is expanded.

V gene: TRBV29-1
clone size: few
J gene: TRBJ2-7
CDR3 length: 16
CDR3 protein: SVEDFRGRDRRTYEQY

V gene: TRBV6-2/TRBV6-3
clone size: few
J gene: TRBJ2-6
CDR3 length: 11
CDR3 protein: ASTRDGANVLT

V gene: TRBV7-8
clone size: .
J gene: TRBJ2-5
CDR3 length: 10
CDR3 protein: ASSQTGEAQY

V gene: TRBV6-5
clone size: .
J gene: TRBJ2-7
CDR3 length: 14
CDR3 protein: ASSYSQGSGVHEQY

V gene: TRBV7-6
clone size: few
J gene: TRBJ2-1
CDR3 length: 12
CDR3 protein: ASSPVFGSGEQF

V gene: TRBV6-9
clone size: .
J gene: TRBJ2-2
CDR3 length: 10
CDR3 protein: ASSSDGKELF

V gene: TRBV12-3/TRBV12-4
clone size: many
J gene: TRBJ1-3
CDR3 length: 14
CDR3 protein: ASSLKVGSSGNTIY

V gene: TRBV4-1
clone size: .
J gene: TRBJ2-5
CDR3 length: 15
CDR3 protein: ASSQVANPDGQETQY

V gene: TRBV10-3
clone size: .
J gene: TRBJ1-2
CDR3 length: 10
CDR3 protein: AISWGPDGYT

V gene: TRBV6-5
clone size: many
J gene: TRBJ2-1
CDR3 length: 13
CDR3 protein: ASSYVAGPYNEQF

V gene: TRBV13
clone size: few
J gene: TRBJ2-1
CDR3 length: 13
CDR3 protein: ASSLAARAVNEQF

V gene: TRBV4-1
clone size: few
J gene: TRBJ1-3
CDR3 length: 10
CDR3 protein: ASSQDRNTIY

V gene: TRBV6-5
clone size: many
J gene: TRBJ2-3
CDR3 length: 12
CDR3 protein: ASSFLGGTDTQY

V gene: TRBV11-3
clone size: few
J gene: TRBJ2-2
CDR3 length: 12
CDR3 protein: ASITREDTGELF

V gene: TRBV20-1
clone size: .
J gene: TRBJ1-1
CDR3 length: 12
CDR3 protein: SARPRDRVSEAF

V gene: TRBV28
clone size: .
J gene: TRBJ2-2
CDR3 length: 13
CDR3 protein: ASSHARANTGELF

V gene: TRBV20-1
clone size: few
J gene: TRBJ2-3
CDR3 length: 14
CDR3 protein: SANPHSGRAGDTQY

V gene: TRBV20-1
clone size: few
J gene: TRBJ2-1
CDR3 length: 12
CDR3 protein: SAELRGTSTEQF